The source of this TCR beta chain is a study of T cell clusters in autoimmune cytopenias. At the level of the study: Per sample, median TRB depth was approximately 54,000 reads, yielding a median around 2,400 distinct clonotypes.

TRB was amplified by touch-down multiplex PCR, primer pools A and B combined. TCRdb derives one entry per CDR3 protein from the multiplex PCR reads, leaving out DNA. The sample's table shows 6,000 to 8,500 distinct CDR3 sequences. TRB amplification used roughly 250 ng of peripheral blood genomic DNA. Germline V gene data show CDR1 as MNHNY and CDR2 as SVGAGI (reference sequence). This CDR3 contains 12 residues. The study's findings and limits: The T cell clusters came from computational analysis alone and lack functional validation.

With respect to this clonotype: Its antigen is still unknown.

The chain couples TRBV6-6 to TRBJ1-5. Material for sequencing was peripheral blood. The receptor was isolated from a human donor with an autoimmune cytopenia or autoimmune hepatitis (not recorded which). The CDR3 protein is CASTLGTSPQHF.